This T cell receptor (beta chain) was sequenced in a study of blood T cell repertoires in COVID-19. In the authors' methods: Amplification from reference gene primers served as the basis for estimated nucleated cell counts. Repertoires were generated with immunoSEQ multiplex PCR, while TCRdb's copy carries only in-frame clones and drops some. That table gives V, J and clone size, and the DNA gave D and trimming. Among around 250,000 clones listed, 86% were seen once. The sequencing input was peripheral blood. The TCR sequence derives from a woman in her fifties or sixties who had recovered from COVID-19.

CDR3 sequence reads: CASSTDRGTYNEQFF. CDR3 in DNA: TGTGCCAGTAGTACCGACAGGGGTACCTACAATGAGCAGTTCTTC. The chain recombines TRBV19 with TRBJ2-1; 8 bases match TRBD1. J gave up 2 bases and V 4 bases, and 4 bases lay outside the gene matches. Germline values: CDR1 LNHDA, CDR2 SQIVND (reference sequence). This CDR3 comprises 15 residues.